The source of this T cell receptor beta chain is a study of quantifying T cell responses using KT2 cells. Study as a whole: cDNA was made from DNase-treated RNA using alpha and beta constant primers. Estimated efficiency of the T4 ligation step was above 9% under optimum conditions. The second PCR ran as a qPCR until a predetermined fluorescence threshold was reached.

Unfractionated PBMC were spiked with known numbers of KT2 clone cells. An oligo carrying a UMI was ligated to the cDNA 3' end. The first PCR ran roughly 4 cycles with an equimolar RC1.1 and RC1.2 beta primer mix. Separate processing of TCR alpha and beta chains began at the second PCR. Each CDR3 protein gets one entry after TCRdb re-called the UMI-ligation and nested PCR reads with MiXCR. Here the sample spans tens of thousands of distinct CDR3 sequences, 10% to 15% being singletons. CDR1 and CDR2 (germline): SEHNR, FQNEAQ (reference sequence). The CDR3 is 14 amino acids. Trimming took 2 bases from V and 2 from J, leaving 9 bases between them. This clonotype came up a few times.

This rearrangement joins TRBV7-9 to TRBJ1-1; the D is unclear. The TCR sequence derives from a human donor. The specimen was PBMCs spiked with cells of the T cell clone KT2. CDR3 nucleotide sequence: TGTGCCAGCAGCTTATTGGGGTTAAACACTGAAGCTTTCTTT. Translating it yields CASSLLGLNTEAFF.